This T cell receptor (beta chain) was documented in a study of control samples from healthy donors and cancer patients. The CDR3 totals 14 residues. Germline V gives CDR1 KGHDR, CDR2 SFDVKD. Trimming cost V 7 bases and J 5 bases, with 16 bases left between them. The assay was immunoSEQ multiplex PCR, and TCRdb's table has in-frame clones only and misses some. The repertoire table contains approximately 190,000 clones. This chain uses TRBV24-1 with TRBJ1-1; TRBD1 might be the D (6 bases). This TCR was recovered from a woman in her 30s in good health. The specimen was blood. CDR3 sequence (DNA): TGTGCCACCAGGAACTCAGGGAGGGGGACTGAAGCTTTCTTT. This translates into CATRNSGRGTEAFF.